What follows describes a single T cell receptor (beta chain). Its antigen is as yet unknown. Corrective cardiac surgery supplied the resected thymus tissue. Each of the donors was a healthy Finnish infant who was undergoing open corrective cardiac surgery for congenital heart defects. This record comes from a study of human thymus T cells. Data came from immunoSEQ multiplex PCR; TCRdb stores just in-frame clones and leaves some out. The data show fewer than 85,000 clones, approximately 95% seen once. Study-wide findings and caveats: Related research described thymic repertoires that were highly overlapping among unrelated individuals.

The TCR was taken from a girl less than two years old with a congenital heart defect but otherwise immunologically healthy. What was sequenced was thymus tissue.

This CDR3 is CAIYSQSAPDTQYF. CDR3 bases: TGTGCCATCTATAGCCAATCGGCTCCAGATACGCAGTATTTT. The rearrangement uses TRBV10-3 and TRBJ2-3; D remains unclear. Trimming removed 8 bases at V and 4 bases at J, with 16 bases between. Germline V gene data show CDR1 as ENHRY and CDR2 as SYGVKD. This CDR3 is built from 14 residues.